The entry that follows covers one TCR beta chain sequence. Its antigen is not known. This could be a read error, since a much larger clone is one nucleotide away. This sample is drawn from a study of T cells in Graves' hyperthyroidism and ophthalmopathy. Study results and caveats: Separation of ophthalmopathy from stable hyperthyroidism was achieved by a 13 V-J model.

These patients, aged 18 to 65, had recently diagnosed hyperthyroidism lasting under 2 months. Based on clinical symptoms, serum thyroxine and TRAb, thyroid ultrasound and orbital computed tomography, diagnoses were reached. The blood sample was taken at first hyperthyroidism diagnosis, before any ophthalmopathy symptoms. Regions amplified from RNA transcripts were the TCR beta CDR3 regions. When the TCR CDR3 underwent first-round RT-PCR, the HTBI primer set was used. TCRdb called the multiplex PCR reads again in MiXCR, with one record for every CDR3 protein. The table records around 300,000 distinct CDR3 sequences, more than 10% of them present only once. CDR1 is KGHSH and CDR2 is LQKENI in the germline V gene. The CDR3 has 14 amino acids.

This receptor was identified in a woman aged 25-40 years with Graves' hyperthyroidism that later progressed to Graves' ophthalmopathy. The V gene is TRBV18, the J gene TRBJ1-6, with 7 bases lining up with TRBD1. Sequencing was performed on blood. Written as DNA, the CDR3 is TGTGCCAGCTCCGATGACAGGGAAAGTTCACCCCCCCACTTT. Its protein product is CASSDDRESSPPHF. Complete variable domain (other parts from reference TRBV18 and TRBJ1-6): NAGVMQNPRHLVRRRGQEARLRCSPMKGHSHVYWYRQLPEEGLKFMVYLQKENIIDESGMPKERFSAEFPKEGPSILRIQQVVRGDSAAYFCASSDDRESSPPHFGNGTRLTVT.